This TCR beta chain came from a study of blood T cell repertoires in COVID-19. Authors' methods: By means of reference gene primer amplification, nucleated cell counts were estimated. Clones were sequenced by immunoSEQ multiplex PCR, and TCRdb holds only the in-frame ones, with some missing. D and trimming were read from the DNA, whereas the V and J calls and clone size are those reported in that table. The sample lists over 350,000 clones; around nine tenths were seen once. Germline V gives CDR1 MNHEY, CDR2 SVGEGT. The V end was cut by 4 bases, the J end by 6 bases, with 15 bases between. The CDR3 sequence is 14 residues long.

The origin of this receptor is a woman younger than 30 who had recovered from COVID-19. V usage is TRBV6-2 or TRBV6-3 and J usage is TRBJ1-2; D is unclear. Sequencing used PBMCs or T cells enriched from blood (not recorded which). DNA of the CDR3: TGTGCCAGCAGTTTCGACACCCCAAGCCATGGCTACACCTTC. Its protein product is CASSFDTPSHGYTF.